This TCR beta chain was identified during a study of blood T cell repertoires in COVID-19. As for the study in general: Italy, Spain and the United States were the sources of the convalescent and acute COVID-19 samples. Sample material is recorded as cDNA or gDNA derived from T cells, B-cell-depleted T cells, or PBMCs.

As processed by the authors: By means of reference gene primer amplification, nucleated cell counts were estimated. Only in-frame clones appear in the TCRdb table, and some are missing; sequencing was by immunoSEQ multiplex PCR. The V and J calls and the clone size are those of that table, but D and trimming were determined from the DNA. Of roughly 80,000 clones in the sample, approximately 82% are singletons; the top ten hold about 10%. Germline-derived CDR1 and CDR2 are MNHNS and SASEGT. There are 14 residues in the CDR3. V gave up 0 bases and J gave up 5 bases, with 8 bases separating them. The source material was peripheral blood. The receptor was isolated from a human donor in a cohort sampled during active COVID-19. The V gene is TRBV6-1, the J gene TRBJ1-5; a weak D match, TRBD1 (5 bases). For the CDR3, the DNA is TGTGCCAGCAGTGAAGCCGGGGGTTATCAGCCCCAGCATTTT. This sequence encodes CASSEAGGYQPQHF.